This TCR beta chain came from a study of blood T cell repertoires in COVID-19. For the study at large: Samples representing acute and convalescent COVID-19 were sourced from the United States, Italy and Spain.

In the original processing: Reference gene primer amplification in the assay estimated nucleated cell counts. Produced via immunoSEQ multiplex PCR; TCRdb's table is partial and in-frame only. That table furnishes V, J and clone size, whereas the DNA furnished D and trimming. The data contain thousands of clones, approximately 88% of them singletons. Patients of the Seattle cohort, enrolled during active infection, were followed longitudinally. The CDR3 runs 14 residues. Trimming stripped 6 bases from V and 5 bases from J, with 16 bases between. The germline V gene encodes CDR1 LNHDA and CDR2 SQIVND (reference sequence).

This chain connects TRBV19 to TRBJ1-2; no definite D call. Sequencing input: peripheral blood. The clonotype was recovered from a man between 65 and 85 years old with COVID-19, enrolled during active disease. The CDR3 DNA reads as TGTGCCAGTAGCCCCGCGTTCCGGGATTATGGCTACACCTTC. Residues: CASSPAFRDYGYTF.